These T cell receptor beta chains were read from a single sample in a study of vaccination effects on CD4 cells after COVID-19. Data came from immunoSEQ multiplex PCR; TCRdb stores just in-frame clones and leaves some out. Here the sample spans about 79,000 clones, around 74% being singletons. The antigens of these receptors remain unknown. This specimen was CD4+ T cells from PBMCs cultured with HCoV-229E spike peptides, taken before COVID-19 vaccination. All receptors derive from a human donor who received a COVID-19 vaccine. Both conserved end residues are part of each CDR3. The order of the fields is CDR3 DNA, CDR3 protein, D gene, clone size, J gene, V gene. D genes are given only for firm matches. Only part of the rows carry a size: once, few, many, or a class if the clone is expanded.

TGTGCCTGGAGTGTCGCGCTGTCTGGGAATAATTCACCCCTCCACTTT	CAWSVALSGNNSPLHF	NA	NA	TRBJ1-6	TRBV30
TGTGCCAGCACCCTACCGCGGGAGACCCAGTACTTC	CASTLPRETQYF	NA	NA	TRBJ2-5	TRBV2
TGTGCCAGCAGGGGCGGACAGGGGTGGAATTCACCCCTCCACTTT	CASRGGQGWNSPLHF	TRBD1	once	TRBJ1-6	TRBV6-4
TGTGCCAGCAGCCGAAATGGAGACCATGGCTACACCTTC	CASSRNGDHGYTF	NA	NA	TRBJ1-2	TRBV9
TGTGCCAGCAGCTTAGTAGGGACTAACACCGGGGAGCTGTTTTTT	CASSLVGTNTGELFF	NA	NA	TRBJ2-2	TRBV7-8
TGTGCCAGCAGCCAGAGGCAAGGAGCTAACTATGGCTACACCTTC	CASSQRQGANYGYTF	NA	few	TRBJ1-2	TRBV3-1/TRBV3-2
TGTGCCAGCAGATTAACAGATACGCAGTATTTT	CASRLTDTQYF	NA	NA	TRBJ2-3	TRBV27
TGTGCCAGCAGCTGGAAGGGGACAGATAATTCACCCCTCCACTTT	CASSWKGTDNSPLHF	TRBD1	few	TRBJ1-6	TRBV7-2
TGTGCCAGCAGTTCCGTCAGGGGCCCAACTGGGGCCAACGTCCTGACTTTC	CASSSVRGPTGANVLTF	NA	NA	TRBJ2-6	TRBV6-2/TRBV6-3
TGTGCCAGCACCCTGACCGGGACGGCCCAGCATTTT	CASTLTGTAQHF	NA	once	TRBJ1-5	TRBV2
TGCGCCAGCAGCTTGGGGGAAGATACGCAGTATTTT	CASSLGEDTQYF	NA	NA	TRBJ2-3	TRBV5-1
TGTGCCAGCAGCGCTAATCAAGGGGGCACAGATACGCAGTATTTT	CASSANQGGTDTQYF	NA	NA	TRBJ2-3	TRBV5-4
TGTGCCAGCTCACTCGACAGGTCTAATTCACCCCTCCACTTT	CASSLDRSNSPLHF	NA	NA	TRBJ1-6	TRBV18
TGTGCCATCAGCCCAACAGAGAACACTGAAGCTTTCTTT	CAISPTENTEAFF	NA	NA	TRBJ1-1	TRBV10-3
TGTGCCAGCAGCCCCAGGGGGGTAGACTACAATGAGCAGTTCTTC	CASSPRGVDYNEQFF	NA	NA	TRBJ2-1	TRBV4-2
TGTGCCAGCAGCGTCGGTGGGATATTGTCACCCCTCCACTTT	CASSVGGILSPLHF	NA	NA	TRBJ1-6	TRBV28
TGTGCTAGTGGTTTGGAGACAACTAGCGGGGGGGATGAGCAGTTCTTC	CASGLETTSGGDEQFF	TRBD2	NA	TRBJ2-1	TRBV12-5
TGTGCCAGCAGCGTACTCCAGGATAATTCACCCCTCCACTTT	CASSVLQDNSPLHF	NA	NA	TRBJ1-6	TRBV9
TGCGCCAGCAGCCCCCTAGGACAGGGGGGCACTGAAGCTTTCTTT	CASSPLGQGGTEAFF	TRBD1	NA	TRBJ1-1	TRBV5-1
TGTGCCAGCAGTTCACATCTCGGGACAGGGGGCTCTGGAAACACCATATATTTT	CASSSHLGTGGSGNTIYF	TRBD1	NA	TRBJ1-3	TRBV28
TGCGCCAGCAGCCAAGGGACTAGCGGGGGAAACAATGAGCAGTTCTTC	CASSQGTSGGNNEQFF	TRBD2	few	TRBJ2-1	TRBV4-1
TGTGCCAGCAATAAAGAGACCCAGTACTTC	CASNKETQYF	NA	NA	TRBJ2-5	TRBV6-5
TGTGCCAGCAGCTTGCTCCGGGGGGCTCCCGAAGCTTTCTTT	CASSLLRGAPEAFF	NA	NA	TRBJ1-1	TRBV5-8
TGTGCCAGTAGTATCAGGTTGAACACTGAAGCTTTCTTT	CASSIRLNTEAFF	NA	NA	TRBJ1-1	TRBV19
TGCAGCTCGACAGCTGAAGCTTTCTTT	CSSTAEAFF	NA	once	TRBJ1-1	TRBV29-1
TGTGCCAGCAGCGTAAGAAGCGGGCAGAGCACAGATACGCAGTATTTT	CASSVRSGQSTDTQYF	NA	NA	TRBJ2-3	TRBV9
TGCAGCGTTGCTCCGACAGGGGGCCCGCGGACTGAAGCTTTCTTT	CSVAPTGGPRTEAFF	TRBD1	NA	TRBJ1-1	TRBV29-1